This passage covers 26 T cell receptor beta chains from one sample sequenced in a study of blood T cell repertoires in COVID-19. Profiling relied on immunoSEQ multiplex PCR, and the TCRdb table lists in-frame clones only, not all of them. Among fewer than 200,000 clones listed, just under 85% were seen once. Sequencing was carried out using peripheral blood. Source of these receptors: a man aged 35 to 55 who had recovered from COVID-19.

The gene calls are TRBV30 and TRBJ1-5, with D perhaps matching TRBD1 (6 bases). Trimming left V 3 bases short and J 6 bases short, with 15 bases between. This CDR3 has 14 residues. Germline loops: CDR1 GTSNPN, CDR2 SVGIG (reference sequence). CDR3 in DNA: TGTGCCTGGAGCCCCGGCGGGGGCGGTCAGCCCCAGCATTTT. Its protein is CAWSPGGGGQPQHF.

This clone was counted once. The chain carries TRBV27 and TRBJ1-5, with D maybe TRBD1 (6 bases). The CDR3 has 15 amino acids. Trimming took off 6 bases at V and 1 base at J, with 13 bases between the two ends. The V gene's germline CDR1 is MNHEY and CDR2 SMNVEV (reference sequence). CDR3 loop: CASRRQGISNQPQHF. The CDR3 DNA follows: TGTGCCAGCAGGAGGCAGGGGATAAGCAATCAGCCCCAGCATTTT.

The V call is TRBV5-1, the J call TRBJ1-4; D unresolved. The V gene's germline CDR1 is SGHRS and CDR2 YFSETQ. The CDR3 runs 16 residues. Trimming stripped 4 bases from V and 5 bases from J, with 18 bases between. The CDR3 spells CASSKLSIGRNEKLFF. The CDR3 bases are TGCGCCAGCAGCAAACTCAGCATAGGGAGGAATGAAAAACTGTTTTTT.

Relative to its sample, this clone is medium-sized. The chain joins TRBV7-8 to TRBJ2-7; TRBD1 agrees at 7 bases. V lost 7 bases, J lost 4 bases, and 13 bases stayed unmatched. The V gene's germline CDR1 is SGHVS and CDR2 FQNEAQ. The CDR3 totals 15 residues. The DNA of the CDR3 is TGTGCCAGCAATGGAAACAGGGGAATGGGTTACGAGCAGTACTTC. It specifies CASNGNRGMGYEQYF.

The chain is built from TRBV18 and TRBJ2-7, with D perhaps matching TRBD1 (6 bases). Trimming pared 3 bases from V and 3 bases from J, leaving 9 bases between. Germline V gene lookup returns CDR1 KGHSH and CDR2 LQKENI. This CDR3 has 13 amino acids. CDR3 residues: CASSPVRGYEQYF. The CDR3 DNA reads as TGTGCCAGCTCACCGGTCAGGGGCTACGAGCAGTACTTC.

In this sample, this clone turned up once. V gene TRBV6-5 combines with J gene TRBJ2-7; 7 bases match TRBD1. Unmatched junction bases numbered 10, after V lost 5 bases and J lost 6 bases. The germline CDR1 and CDR2 sequences are MNHEY and SVGAGI. The CDR3 sequence is 14 residues long. CDR3 sequence reads: CASSRLTGKSEQYF. The CDR3 nucleotides read TGTGCCAGCAGTCGCCTGACAGGGAAGAGCGAGCAGTACTTC.

This clone was seen a single time. CDR3 residues: CASSWVSGIHYEQYF. CDR3 in DNA: TGTGCCAGCAGCTGGGTCAGCGGGATTCATTACGAGCAGTACTTC. This chain joins TRBV28 and TRBJ2-7; 7 bases line up with TRBD2. The CDR3 is 15 amino acids. Germline V lookup: CDR1 MDHEN, CDR2 SYDVKM. V trimming: 6 bases; J trimming: 4 bases; junction bases outside the gene matches: 12.

The chain employs TRBV30 and TRBJ1-5; TRBD1 agrees at 9 bases. Unmatched junction bases numbered 9, after V lost 3 bases and J lost 6 bases. CDR1 is GTSNPN and CDR2 is SVGIG in the germline V gene (reference sequence). This CDR3 region has 15 residues. The CDR3 coding sequence is TGTGCCTGGAGCTTGGGACAGGGCGAAGTTCAGCCCCAGCATTTT. Amino acid sequence: CAWSLGQGEVQPQHF.

The chain uses TRBV7-3 and TRBJ1-1; possible D gene TRBD1, 5 bases. Germline V gives CDR1 SGHTA, CDR2 FQGTGA. Trimming cost V 2 bases and J 5 bases, with 21 bases left between them. CDR3 length: 17 amino acids. This chain's CDR3 is CASSLYLPFRDGTEAFF. Here the CDR3 DNA reads TGTGCCAGCAGCTTATATCTCCCCTTCAGGGATGGTACTGAAGCTTTCTTT.

This chain links TRBV5-1 with TRBJ2-5, with 7 bases matching TRBD1. After removal of 3 bases from V and 1 base from J, the junction contained 6 bases not matched to a gene. The germline gives CDR1 SGHRS, CDR2 YFSETQ. CDR3 size: 15 residues. CDR3 protein: CASSSTGATQETQYF. The CDR3 DNA reads TGCGCCAGCAGCTCAACAGGGGCCACCCAAGAGACCCAGTACTTC.

The chain carries TRBV7-3 and TRBJ2-3, with TRBD1 matching 7 bases. V was pared by 4 bases and J by 2 bases, with 6 bases of the junction left unmatched. CDR1 and CDR2 (germline): SGHTA, FQGTGA. The CDR3 runs to 15 residues. The DNA for the CDR3 is TGTGCCAGCAGCTCCGATGGGACAGCCACAGATACGCAGTATTTT. Amino acid sequence: CASSSDGTATDTQYF.

The chain links TRBV6-2 or TRBV6-3 to TRBJ1-5; unclear D gene. The ends were cut back, 2 bases at V and 3 bases at J, with 8 bases in the middle. Germline lookup yields CDR1 MNHEY and CDR2 SVGEGT. This CDR3 region has 14 residues. CDR3 loop: CASSYNHNNQPQHF. CDR3 coding DNA: TGTGCCAGCAGTTACAACCACAACAATCAGCCCCAGCATTTT.

This chain connects TRBV4-2 to TRBJ2-7, with 7 positions matching TRBD1. V shed 0 bases and J 5 bases; nucleotides not matched to a gene: 7. Germline assignment: CDR1 LGHNA and CDR2 YNFKEQ. CDR3 size: 15 residues. The CDR3 sequence: CASSQEGGQADEQYF. The CDR3 DNA is TGTGCCAGCAGCCAAGAGGGCGGACAGGCCGACGAGCAGTACTTC.

CDR3 coding DNA: TGCAGCGCCGGACAGGGGGGATCCTACGAGCAGTACTTC. Translation gives CSAGQGGSYEQYF. The rearrangement links TRBV29-1 to TRBJ2-7, with 10 bases matching TRBD1. CDR1 is SQVTM and CDR2 is ANQGSEA in the germline V gene. The CDR3 covers 13 residues. After removal of 7 bases from V and 1 base from J, the junction contained 4 bases not matched to a gene.

CDR3 coding DNA: TGCAGCGTTGAAGATCGGTCAGGAGGAGACTACGAGCAGTACTTC. This codes for CSVEDRSGGDYEQYF. The rearrangement joins TRBV29-1 to TRBJ2-7, with D perhaps matching TRBD2 (5 bases). In germline, CDR1 is SQVTM, CDR2 ANQGSEA. V gave up 0 bases and J gave up 3 bases, with 15 bases separating them. The CDR3 length is 15 residues.

On this clone itself: Distinct nucleotide sequences in the sample also encode this CDR3. This sequence joins TRBV19 and TRBJ1-2, with D perhaps matching TRBD1 (5 bases). V lost 5 bases, J lost 0 bases, and 13 bases lay in between. The V gene's germline CDR1 is LNHDA and CDR2 SQIVND (reference sequence). This CDR3 comprises 15 residues. CDR3 loop: CASSRSREANYGYTF. Written as DNA, the CDR3 is TGTGCCAGTAGTCGAAGCAGGGAGGCTAACTATGGCTACACCTTC.

This rearrangement joins TRBV7-2 to TRBJ2-7; TRBD1 is a possible D gene (5 bases). Germline values: CDR1 SGHTA, CDR2 FQGNSA. Trimming removed 6 bases at V and 3 bases at J, with 18 bases between. The length of the CDR3 is 15 residues. The CDR3 region is CASRRPQGSHYEQYF. CDR3 in DNA: TGTGCCAGCAGGCGACCTCAGGGTTCCCACTACGAGCAGTACTTC.

The chain joins TRBV9 to TRBJ1-1; 7 bases map to TRBD1. The CDR3 runs 14 residues. The J segment lost 1 base and the V segment lost 4 bases, leaving 4 bases of the junction unmatched. CDR1 is SGDLS, CDR2 YYNGEE, per germline. In DNA, the CDR3 is TGTGCCAGCAGCCGGGACAGCTCGAACACTGAAGCTTTCTTT. Its protein is CASSRDSSNTEAFF.

J is TRBJ2-3 and V is TRBV6-2 or TRBV6-3; unclear D gene. Germline loops: CDR1 MNHEY, CDR2 SVGEGT. Trimming shortened V by 2 bases and J by 2 bases, and 2 bases separated the two germline ends. This CDR3 is 12 amino acids long. DNA of the CDR3: TGTGCCAGCAGTTACCTCACAGATACGCAGTATTTT. As protein: CASSYLTDTQYF.

The chain couples TRBV30 to TRBJ2-4; D might be TRBD1 (6 bases). From germline, CDR1 is GTSNPN and CDR2 SVGIG (reference sequence). The CDR3 has 16 amino acids. Trimming stripped 3 bases from V and 0 bases from J, with 15 bases between. The CDR3 nucleotides are TGTGCCTGGAGGACCCGGGACACTATAGCCAAAAACATTCAGTACTTC. This sequence encodes CAWRTRDTIAKNIQYF.

The chain joins TRBV15 to TRBJ2-2; 7 nucleotides line up with TRBD1. This CDR3 has 16 amino acids. Germline trimming cut 2 bases from V and 7 bases from J; bases unmatched to any gene: 10. Germline V lookup: CDR1 LNHNV, CDR2 YYDKDF (reference sequence). The CDR3 here is CATSRTLGQSNGELFF. The DNA for the CDR3 is TGTGCCACCAGCAGAACTTTGGGACAGAGCAACGGGGAGCTGTTTTTT. Using reference TRBV15 and TRBJ2-2 for the parts outside the CDR3, the full variable domain is DAMVIQNPRYQVTQFGKPVTLSCSQTLNHNVMYWYQQKSSQAPKLLFHYYDKDFNNEADTPDNFQSRRPNTSFCFLDIRSPGLGDTAMYLCATSRTLGQSNGELFFGEGSRLTVL.

The chain links TRBV18 to TRBJ2-1, with a possible D match to TRBD2 (7 bases). This CDR3 has 12 amino acids. Trimming removed 6 bases from V and 6 bases from J, with 9 bases in between. CDR1 KGHSH and CDR2 LQKENI come from the germline V gene. The CDR3 sequence: CASSRGGNEQFF. The CDR3 region has the DNA TGTGCCAGCTCGAGGGGGGGCAATGAGCAGTTCTTC.

V gene TRBV5-6 combines with J gene TRBJ1-1; no definite D call. V lost 2 bases to trimming and J lost 0 bases, with 17 bases between them. CDR3 size: 17 residues. Germline V gives CDR1 SGHDT, CDR2 YYEEEE. The CDR3 DNA follows: TGTGCCAGCAGCTTTGCGGTAGTTGTCCGCATGAACACTGAAGCTTTCTTT. It specifies CASSFAVVVRMNTEAFF.

This clone was observed a few times. The chain recombines TRBV6-2 or TRBV6-3 with TRBJ1-2; possible D gene TRBD1, 6 bases. Trimming took 2 bases from V and 2 from J, leaving 12 bases between them. Germline V gene data show CDR1 as MNHEY and CDR2 as SVGEGT. CDR3 length: 15 amino acids. The CDR3, as DNA: TGTGCCAGCAGTTACAAGTCAGGGGCCAACTATGGCTACACCTTC. This codes for CASSYKSGANYGYTF.

The chain links TRBV19 to TRBJ1-1; TRBD1 agrees at 10 bases. The J segment lost 11 bases and the V segment lost 5 bases, leaving 11 bases of the junction unmatched. The CDR3 runs 14 residues. In germline, CDR1 is LNHDA, CDR2 SQIVND (reference sequence). As DNA, the CDR3 is TGTGCCAGTAGTCCCCGTCCGGGACAGGGGTTTGCTTTCTTT. Translated, it gives CASSPRPGQGFAFF.

About this clone itself: The same CDR3 also results from other DNA sequences found in this sample. The rearrangement uses TRBV18 and TRBJ2-7; tentatively, D is TRBD2 (5 bases). This CDR3 spans 15 amino acids. Germline CDR1 reads KGHSH; CDR2 reads LQKENI. The germline V and J ends were trimmed by 0 bases and 2 bases, with 11 bases remaining between them. Here the CDR3 reads CASSPPKAGTYEQYF. The CDR3 region has the DNA TGTGCCAGCTCACCACCAAAAGCCGGGACCTACGAGCAGTACTTC.